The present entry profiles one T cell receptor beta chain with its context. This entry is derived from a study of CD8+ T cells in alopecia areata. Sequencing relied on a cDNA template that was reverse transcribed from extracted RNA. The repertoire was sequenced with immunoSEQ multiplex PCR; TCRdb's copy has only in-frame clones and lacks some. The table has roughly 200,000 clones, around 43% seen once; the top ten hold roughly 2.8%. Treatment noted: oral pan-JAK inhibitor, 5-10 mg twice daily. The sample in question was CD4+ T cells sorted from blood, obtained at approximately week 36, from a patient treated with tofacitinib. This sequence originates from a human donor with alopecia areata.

CDR3 residues: CASSVELRNEQFF. The CDR3 DNA reads TGTGCCAGCAGCGTAGAGCTTCGCAATGAGCAGTTCTTC. The chain employs TRBV9 and TRBJ2-1; the D is unclear. Trimming removed 0 bases from V and 6 bases from J, with 7 bases in between. The CDR3 contains 13 residues. Germline V CDR1 and CDR2: SGDLS, YYNGEE.